The clone carrying this T cell receptor beta chain was seen repeatedly, ten times or more. The antigen is unknown. Unique molecular identifiers were incorporated into the prepared TCRbeta library. TCRdb independently ran MiXCR on the PCR reads; one entry per CDR3 protein. The sample lists some 7,500 distinct CDR3 sequences, about 30% seen once, with under 2.5% in the top ten. These data belong to a study of T-cell reconstitution after alpha-beta-depleted transplantation in children. Study results and caveats: Most T-cell counts and diversity one year after the transplant came from T cells that were newly produced.

The CDR3 length is 14 residues. V was trimmed by 4 bases and J by 5 bases, leaving 12 bases between them. Germline loops: CDR1 SEHNR, CDR2 FQNEAQ (reference sequence). The V call is TRBV7-9, the J call TRBJ1-5; D gene unclear. Sequencing was performed on peripheral blood, taken 60 days after TCRalphabeta/CD19-depleted stem cell transplant. This clonotype was sampled from a boy younger than two who had a stem cell transplant for SCID, so the T cells may come from the graft donor. CDR3 in DNA: TGTGCCAGCAGCTCCCACGGGGAGCATCAGCCCCAGCATTTT. Its protein is CASSSHGEHQPQHF.